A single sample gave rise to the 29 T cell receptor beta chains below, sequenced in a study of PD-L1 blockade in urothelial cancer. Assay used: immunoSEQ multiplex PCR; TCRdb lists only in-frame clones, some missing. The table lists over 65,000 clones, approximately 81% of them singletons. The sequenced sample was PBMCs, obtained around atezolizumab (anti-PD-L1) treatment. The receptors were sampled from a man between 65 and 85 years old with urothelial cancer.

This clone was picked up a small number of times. The CDR3: CASSLAGRVNEQFF. CDR3 bases: TGTGCCAGCAGCTTAGCGGGGAGGGTGAACGAGCAGTTCTTC. This chain connects TRBV7-9 to TRBJ2-1, with TRBD2 matching over 7 bases. Germline-derived CDR1 and CDR2 are SEHNR and FQNEAQ (reference sequence). The CDR3 sequence is 14 residues long. The V gene end was trimmed by 0 bases and the J gene end by 10 bases; junction bases not matched to a gene: 6.

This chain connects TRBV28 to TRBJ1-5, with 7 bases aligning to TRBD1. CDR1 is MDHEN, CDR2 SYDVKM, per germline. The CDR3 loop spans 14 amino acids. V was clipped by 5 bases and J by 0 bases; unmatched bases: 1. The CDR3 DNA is TGTGCCAGCAGTCCAGGGGGTAGCAATCAGCCCCAGCATTTT. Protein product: CASSPGGSNQPQHF. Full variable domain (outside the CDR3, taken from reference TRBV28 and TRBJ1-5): DVKVTQSSRYLVKRTGEKVFLECVQDMDHENMFWYRQDPGLGLRLIYFSYDVKMKEKGDIPEGYSVSREKKERFSLILESASTNQTSMYLCASSPGGSNQPQHFGDGTRLSIL.

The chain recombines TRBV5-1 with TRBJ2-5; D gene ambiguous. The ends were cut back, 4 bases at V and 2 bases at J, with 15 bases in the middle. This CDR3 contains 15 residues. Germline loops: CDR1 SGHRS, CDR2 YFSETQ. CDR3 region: CASSAQDGLQETQYF. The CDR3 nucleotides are TGCGCCAGCAGCGCCCAGGATGGGCTTCAAGAGACCCAGTACTTC.

The CDR3 reads CASSLQTSQARNEQFF. DNA for the CDR3: TGTGCCAGCTCACTCCAGACTAGCCAGGCTCGAAATGAGCAGTTCTTC. The chain recombines TRBV18 with TRBJ2-1; 7 bases align to TRBD2. Germline CDR1 and CDR2: KGHSH and LQKENI. The V and J ends lost 4 bases and 7 bases, in that order; junction bases with no gene match: 13. This CDR3 comprises 16 residues.

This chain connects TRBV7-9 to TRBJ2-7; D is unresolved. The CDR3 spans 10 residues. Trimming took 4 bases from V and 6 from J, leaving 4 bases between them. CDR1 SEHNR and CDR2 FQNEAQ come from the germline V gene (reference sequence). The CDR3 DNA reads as TGTGCCAGCAGCTCTACCGAGCAGTACTTC. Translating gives CASSSTEQYF.

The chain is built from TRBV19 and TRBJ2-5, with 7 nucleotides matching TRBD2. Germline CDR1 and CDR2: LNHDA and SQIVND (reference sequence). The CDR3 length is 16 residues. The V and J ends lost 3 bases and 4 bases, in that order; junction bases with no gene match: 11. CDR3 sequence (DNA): TGTGCCAGTAGTATGCCCCATGAGCGGGACGGAGAGACCCAGTACTTC. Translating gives CASSMPHERDGETQYF. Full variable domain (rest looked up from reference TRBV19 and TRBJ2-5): DGGITQSPKYLFRKEGQNVTLSCEQNLNHDAMYWYRQDPGQGLRLIYYSQIVNDFQKGDIAEGYSVSREKKESFPLTVTSAQKNPTAFYLCASSMPHERDGETQYFGPGTRLLVL.

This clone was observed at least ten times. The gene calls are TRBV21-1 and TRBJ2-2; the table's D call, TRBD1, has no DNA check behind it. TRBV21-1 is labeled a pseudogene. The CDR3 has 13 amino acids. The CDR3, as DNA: TGTGCCAGCGGGACAGGGGAAGTGTGGGAGCTGTTTTTT. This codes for CASGTGEVWELFF.

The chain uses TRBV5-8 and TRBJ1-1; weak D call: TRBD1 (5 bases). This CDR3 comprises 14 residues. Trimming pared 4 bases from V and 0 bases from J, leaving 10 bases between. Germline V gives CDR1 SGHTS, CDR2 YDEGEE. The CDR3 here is CASSPRGMNTEAFF. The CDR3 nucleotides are TGTGCCAGCAGCCCCCGGGGGATGAACACTGAAGCTTTCTTT.

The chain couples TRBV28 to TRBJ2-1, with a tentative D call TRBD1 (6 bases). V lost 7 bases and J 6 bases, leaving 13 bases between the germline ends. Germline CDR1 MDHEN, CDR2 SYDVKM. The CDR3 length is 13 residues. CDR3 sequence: CASTPGQSNEQFF. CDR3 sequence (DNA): TGTGCCAGCACCCCAGGACAGAGCAATGAGCAGTTCTTC.

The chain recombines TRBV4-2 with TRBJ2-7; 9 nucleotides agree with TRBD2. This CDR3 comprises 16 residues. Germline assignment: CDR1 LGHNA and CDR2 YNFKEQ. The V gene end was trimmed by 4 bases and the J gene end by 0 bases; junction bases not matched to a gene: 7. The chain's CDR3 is CASSRPLAGSSYEQYF. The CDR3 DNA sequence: TGTGCCAGCAGCCGTCCTCTAGCGGGGAGCTCCTACGAGCAGTACTTC.

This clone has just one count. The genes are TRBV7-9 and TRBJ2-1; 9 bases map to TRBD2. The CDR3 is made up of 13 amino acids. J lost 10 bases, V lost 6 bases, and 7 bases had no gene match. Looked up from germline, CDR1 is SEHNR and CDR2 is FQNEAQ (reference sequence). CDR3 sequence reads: CASRDSGSDEQFF. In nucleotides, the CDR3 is TGTGCCAGCAGAGATAGCGGGAGCGACGAGCAGTTCTTC.

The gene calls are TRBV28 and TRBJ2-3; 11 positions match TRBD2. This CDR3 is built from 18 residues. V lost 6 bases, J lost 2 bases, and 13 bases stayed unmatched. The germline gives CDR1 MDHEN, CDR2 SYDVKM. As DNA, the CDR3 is TGTGCCAGCAGACCGAGTGCCGGGACTAGCGGATACACAGATACGCAGTATTTT. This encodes CASRPSAGTSGYTDTQYF.

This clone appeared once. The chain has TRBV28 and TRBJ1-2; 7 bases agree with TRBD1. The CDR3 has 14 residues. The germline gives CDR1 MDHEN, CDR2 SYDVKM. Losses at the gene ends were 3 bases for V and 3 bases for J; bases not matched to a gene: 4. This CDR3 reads CASSFTGVDYGYTF. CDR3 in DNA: TGTGCCAGCAGTTTTACAGGGGTGGACTATGGCTACACCTTC.

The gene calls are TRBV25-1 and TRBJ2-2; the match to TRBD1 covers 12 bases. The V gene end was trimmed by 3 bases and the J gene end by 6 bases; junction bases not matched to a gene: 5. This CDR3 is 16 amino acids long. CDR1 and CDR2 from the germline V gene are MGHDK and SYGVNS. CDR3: CASSDMGQGAAGELFF. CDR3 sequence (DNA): TGTGCCAGCAGTGACATGGGACAGGGGGCGGCCGGGGAGCTGTTTTTT.

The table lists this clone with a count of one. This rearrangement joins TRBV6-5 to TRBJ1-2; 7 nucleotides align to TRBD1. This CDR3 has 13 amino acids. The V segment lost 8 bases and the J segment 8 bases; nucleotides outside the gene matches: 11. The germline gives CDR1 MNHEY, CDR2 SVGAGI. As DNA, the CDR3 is TGTGCCAGCCGCAGAAATGGGGACAGAGGCTACACCTTC. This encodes CASRRNGDRGYTF.

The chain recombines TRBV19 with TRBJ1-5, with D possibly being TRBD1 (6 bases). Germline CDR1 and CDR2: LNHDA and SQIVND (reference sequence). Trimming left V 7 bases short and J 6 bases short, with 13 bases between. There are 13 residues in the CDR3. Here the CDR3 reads CASKGGGGQPQHF. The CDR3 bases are TGTGCCAGTAAGGGGGGGGGCGGTCAGCCCCAGCATTTT.

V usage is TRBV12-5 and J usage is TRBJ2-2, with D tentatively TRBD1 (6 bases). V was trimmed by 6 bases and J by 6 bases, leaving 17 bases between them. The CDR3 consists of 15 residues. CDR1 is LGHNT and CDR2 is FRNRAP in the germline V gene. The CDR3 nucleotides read TGTGCTAGTGGGCCAGGGGCGGTAGGTGCCGGGGAGCTGTTTTTT. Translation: CASGPGAVGAGELFF.

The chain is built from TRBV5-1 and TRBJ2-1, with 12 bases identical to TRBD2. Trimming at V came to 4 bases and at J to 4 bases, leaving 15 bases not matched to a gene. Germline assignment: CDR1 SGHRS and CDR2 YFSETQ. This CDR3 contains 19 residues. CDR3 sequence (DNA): TGCGCCAGCAGCCAAACTAGCGGGGGGAGTGGGAGGGCATACAATGAGCAGTTCTTC. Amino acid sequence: CASSQTSGGSGRAYNEQFF.

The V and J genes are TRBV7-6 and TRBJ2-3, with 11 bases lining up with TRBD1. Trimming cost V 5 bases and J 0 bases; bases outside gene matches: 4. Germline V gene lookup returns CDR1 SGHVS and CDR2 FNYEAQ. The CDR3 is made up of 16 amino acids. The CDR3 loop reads CASSRDRGISTDTQYF. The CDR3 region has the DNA TGTGCCAGCAGCCGGGACAGGGGGATCAGCACAGATACGCAGTATTTT.

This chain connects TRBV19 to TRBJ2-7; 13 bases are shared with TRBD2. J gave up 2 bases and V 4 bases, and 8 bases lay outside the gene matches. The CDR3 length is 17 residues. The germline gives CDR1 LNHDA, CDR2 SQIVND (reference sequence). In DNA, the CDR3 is TGTGCCAGTAGTACCCCCCCCACTAGCGGGAGGGCCTACGAGCAGTACTTC. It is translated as CASSTPPTSGRAYEQYF.

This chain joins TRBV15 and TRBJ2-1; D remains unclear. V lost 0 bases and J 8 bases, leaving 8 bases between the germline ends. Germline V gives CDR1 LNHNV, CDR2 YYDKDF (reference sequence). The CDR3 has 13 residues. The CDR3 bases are TGTGCCACCAGCAGAGATCCCCCGGATGAGCAGTTCTTC. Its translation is CATSRDPPDEQFF.

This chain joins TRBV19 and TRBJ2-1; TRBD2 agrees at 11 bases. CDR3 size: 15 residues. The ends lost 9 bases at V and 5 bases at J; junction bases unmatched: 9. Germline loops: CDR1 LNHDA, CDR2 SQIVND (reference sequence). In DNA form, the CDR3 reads TGTGCCAGCACAACTAGCGGGAGTGCCCACAATGAGCAGTTCTTC. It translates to CASTTSGSAHNEQFF.

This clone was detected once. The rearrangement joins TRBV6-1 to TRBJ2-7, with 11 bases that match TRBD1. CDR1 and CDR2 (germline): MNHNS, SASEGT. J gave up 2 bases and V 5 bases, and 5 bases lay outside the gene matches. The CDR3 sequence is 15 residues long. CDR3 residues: CASSSPGQGAYEQYF. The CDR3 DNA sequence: TGTGCCAGCAGTTCGCCGGGACAGGGGGCCTACGAGCAGTACTTC.

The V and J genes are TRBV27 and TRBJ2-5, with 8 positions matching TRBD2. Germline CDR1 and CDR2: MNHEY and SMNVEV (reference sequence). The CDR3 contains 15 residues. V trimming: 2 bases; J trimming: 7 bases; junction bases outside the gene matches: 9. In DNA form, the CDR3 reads TGTGCCAGCAGTTTAGTCGGGAGGGTCTCAGGGACCCAGTACTTC. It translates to CASSLVGRVSGTQYF.

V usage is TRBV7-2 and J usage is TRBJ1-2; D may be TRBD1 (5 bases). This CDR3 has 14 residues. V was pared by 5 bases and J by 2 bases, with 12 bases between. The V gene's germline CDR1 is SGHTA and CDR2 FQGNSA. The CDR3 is CASSLGGGNYGYTF. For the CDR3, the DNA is TGTGCCAGCAGCCTAGGCGGGGGGAACTATGGCTACACCTTC.

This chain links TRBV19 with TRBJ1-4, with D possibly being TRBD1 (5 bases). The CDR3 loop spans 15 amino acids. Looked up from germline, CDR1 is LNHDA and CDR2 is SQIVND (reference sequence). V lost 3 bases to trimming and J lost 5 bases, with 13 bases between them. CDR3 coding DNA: TGTGCCAGTAGTATTTCGAGACAGCCCAATGAAAAACTGTTTTTT. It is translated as CASSISRQPNEKLFF.

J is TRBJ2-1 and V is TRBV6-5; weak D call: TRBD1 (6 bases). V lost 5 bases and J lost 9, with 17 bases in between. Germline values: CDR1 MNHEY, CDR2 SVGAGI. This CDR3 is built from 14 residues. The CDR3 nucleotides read TGTGCCAGCAGTATGAGGGGGTTTACGGGTGAGCAGTTCTTC. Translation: CASSMRGFTGEQFF.

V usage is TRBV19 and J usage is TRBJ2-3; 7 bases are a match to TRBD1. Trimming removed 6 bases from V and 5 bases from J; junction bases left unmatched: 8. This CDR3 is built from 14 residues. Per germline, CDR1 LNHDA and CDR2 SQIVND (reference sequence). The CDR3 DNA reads TGTGCCAGTAGAACGGGACAGACTAAAGATACGCAGTATTTT. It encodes CASRTGQTKDTQYF. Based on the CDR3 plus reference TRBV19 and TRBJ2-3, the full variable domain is DGGITQSPKYLFRKEGQNVTLSCEQNLNHDAMYWYRQDPGQGLRLIYYSQIVNDFQKGDIAEGYSVSREKKESFPLTVTSAQKNPTAFYLCASRTGQTKDTQYFGPGTRLTVL.

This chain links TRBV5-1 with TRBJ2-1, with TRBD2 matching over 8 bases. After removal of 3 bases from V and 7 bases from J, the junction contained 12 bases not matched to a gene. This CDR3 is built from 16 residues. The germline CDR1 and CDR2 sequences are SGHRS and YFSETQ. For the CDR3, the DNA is TGCGCCAGCAGCTCCGAGTTCGGGCTAGCGGGTAATGAGCAGTTCTTC. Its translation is CASSSEFGLAGNEQFF.